The next 10 T cell receptor beta chains were all read from a single sample in a study of memory CD4+ T cells and cytomegalovirus serostatus. The sort gate was single viable CD3+CD4+CD8-CD45RO+ cells for memory CD4+ T cells. Produced via immunoSEQ multiplex PCR; TCRdb's table is partial and in-frame only. The sample has approximately 49,000 clones, more than 60% seen once; the top ten hold just over 0.6%. Sequencing was carried out using memory CD4+ T cells from blood. These receptors were obtained from an adult in good health and CMV-seronegative.

By sample share, this clone is medium-sized (0.01 to 0.1%). The J gene is TRBJ1-1, the V gene TRBV10-1; D gene ambiguous. The CDR3 spans 14 residues. Trimming removed 0 bases at V and 1 base at J, with 6 bases between. Germline V CDR1 and CDR2: WNHNN, SYGVQD (reference sequence). CDR3 in amino acids: CASSESQANTEAFF. For the CDR3, the DNA is TGCGCCAGCAGTGAGTCCCAGGCGAACACTGAAGCTTTCTTT.

CDR3 sequence (DNA): TGTGCCAGCAGTTACTCGATGCTCGAGTGGGCCTGGACCGGGGAGCTGTTTTTT. It codes for CASSYSMLEWAWTGELFF. The rearrangement joins TRBV6-7 to TRBJ2-2; D not certain. TRBV6-7 is given ORF status, its function remaining uncertain. Deletions cut 0 bases from V and 5 bases from J, with 19 bases between. The CDR3 has 18 amino acids.

This chain's CDR3 is CASSVATAAGANVLTF. CDR3 coding DNA: TGTGCCAGCAGCGTAGCTACAGCGGCTGGGGCCAACGTCCTGACTTTC. The rearrangement uses TRBV9 and TRBJ2-6, with D maybe TRBD2 (5 bases). This CDR3 contains 16 residues. Germline CDR1 reads SGDLS; CDR2 reads YYNGEE. V gave up 0 bases and J gave up 2 bases, with 9 bases separating them.

The chain has TRBV7-2 and TRBJ2-1; D remains ambiguous. Germline V gene sequence: CDR1 SGHTA, CDR2 FQGNSA. The CDR3 sequence is 13 residues long. V lost 6 bases and J lost 0, with 6 bases in between. The DNA for the CDR3 is TGTGCCAGCAGTTATAGCTCCTACAATGAGCAGTTCTTC. Translation gives CASSYSSYNEQFF.

The gene calls are TRBV19 and TRBJ2-7; 7 bases match TRBD1. Germline V gene sequence: CDR1 LNHDA, CDR2 SQIVND (reference sequence). The CDR3 totals 14 residues. V lost 5 bases to trimming and J lost 1 base; unmatched junction nucleotides: 5. In DNA, the CDR3 is TGTGCCAGTAGTCCTTCGACAGGGTCCTACGAGCAGTACTTC. Its translation: CASSPSTGSYEQYF.

Judged by abundance, this clone is medium-sized. The chain uses TRBV5-6 and TRBJ1-2; unclear D gene. Trimming shortened V by 0 bases and J by 7 bases, and 10 bases separated the two germline ends. This CDR3 contains 13 residues. Germline CDR1 is SGHDT and CDR2 is YYEEEE. CDR3 sequence: CASSLASPAGYTF. In DNA form, the CDR3 reads TGTGCCAGCAGCTTGGCATCGCCAGCTGGCTACACCTTC.

The gene calls are TRBV12-5 and TRBJ1-1; D gene unclear. V was trimmed by 5 bases and J by 5 bases, leaving 15 bases between them. This CDR3 contains 14 residues. CDR1 LGHNT and CDR2 FRNRAP come from the germline V gene. CDR3 sequence reads: CASGKDWPRTEAFF. CDR3 DNA: TGTGCTAGTGGTAAGGACTGGCCAAGGACTGAAGCTTTCTTT.

This chain connects TRBV30 to TRBJ1-2; maybe TRBD1 (5 bases). The V end was cut by 3 bases, the J end by 8 bases, with 10 bases between. CDR3 length: 11 amino acids. The germline CDR1 and CDR2 sequences are GTSNPN and SVGIG (reference sequence). CDR3 sequence reads: CAWSGGSGYTF. The DNA for the CDR3 is TGTGCCTGGAGCGGGGGATCCGGCTACACCTTC.

V usage is TRBV28 and J usage is TRBJ2-7; 7 positions match TRBD1. The CDR3 sequence is 14 residues long. In germline, CDR1 is MDHEN, CDR2 SYDVKM. V lost 7 bases to trimming and J lost 0 bases; unmatched junction nucleotides: 6. The chain's CDR3 is CASIGTESSYEQYF. The DNA of the CDR3 is TGTGCCAGCATCGGGACAGAGAGCTCCTACGAGCAGTACTTC.

The CDR3 reads CASSVAVGNTEAFF. CDR3 sequence (DNA): TGTGCCAGTAGTGTCGCAGTGGGAAACACTGAAGCTTTCTTT. The chain has TRBV19 and TRBJ1-1, with unresolved D. Trimming cost V 5 bases and J 2 bases, with 12 bases left between them. Germline CDR1 LNHDA, CDR2 SQIVND (reference sequence). This CDR3 is 14 amino acids long.